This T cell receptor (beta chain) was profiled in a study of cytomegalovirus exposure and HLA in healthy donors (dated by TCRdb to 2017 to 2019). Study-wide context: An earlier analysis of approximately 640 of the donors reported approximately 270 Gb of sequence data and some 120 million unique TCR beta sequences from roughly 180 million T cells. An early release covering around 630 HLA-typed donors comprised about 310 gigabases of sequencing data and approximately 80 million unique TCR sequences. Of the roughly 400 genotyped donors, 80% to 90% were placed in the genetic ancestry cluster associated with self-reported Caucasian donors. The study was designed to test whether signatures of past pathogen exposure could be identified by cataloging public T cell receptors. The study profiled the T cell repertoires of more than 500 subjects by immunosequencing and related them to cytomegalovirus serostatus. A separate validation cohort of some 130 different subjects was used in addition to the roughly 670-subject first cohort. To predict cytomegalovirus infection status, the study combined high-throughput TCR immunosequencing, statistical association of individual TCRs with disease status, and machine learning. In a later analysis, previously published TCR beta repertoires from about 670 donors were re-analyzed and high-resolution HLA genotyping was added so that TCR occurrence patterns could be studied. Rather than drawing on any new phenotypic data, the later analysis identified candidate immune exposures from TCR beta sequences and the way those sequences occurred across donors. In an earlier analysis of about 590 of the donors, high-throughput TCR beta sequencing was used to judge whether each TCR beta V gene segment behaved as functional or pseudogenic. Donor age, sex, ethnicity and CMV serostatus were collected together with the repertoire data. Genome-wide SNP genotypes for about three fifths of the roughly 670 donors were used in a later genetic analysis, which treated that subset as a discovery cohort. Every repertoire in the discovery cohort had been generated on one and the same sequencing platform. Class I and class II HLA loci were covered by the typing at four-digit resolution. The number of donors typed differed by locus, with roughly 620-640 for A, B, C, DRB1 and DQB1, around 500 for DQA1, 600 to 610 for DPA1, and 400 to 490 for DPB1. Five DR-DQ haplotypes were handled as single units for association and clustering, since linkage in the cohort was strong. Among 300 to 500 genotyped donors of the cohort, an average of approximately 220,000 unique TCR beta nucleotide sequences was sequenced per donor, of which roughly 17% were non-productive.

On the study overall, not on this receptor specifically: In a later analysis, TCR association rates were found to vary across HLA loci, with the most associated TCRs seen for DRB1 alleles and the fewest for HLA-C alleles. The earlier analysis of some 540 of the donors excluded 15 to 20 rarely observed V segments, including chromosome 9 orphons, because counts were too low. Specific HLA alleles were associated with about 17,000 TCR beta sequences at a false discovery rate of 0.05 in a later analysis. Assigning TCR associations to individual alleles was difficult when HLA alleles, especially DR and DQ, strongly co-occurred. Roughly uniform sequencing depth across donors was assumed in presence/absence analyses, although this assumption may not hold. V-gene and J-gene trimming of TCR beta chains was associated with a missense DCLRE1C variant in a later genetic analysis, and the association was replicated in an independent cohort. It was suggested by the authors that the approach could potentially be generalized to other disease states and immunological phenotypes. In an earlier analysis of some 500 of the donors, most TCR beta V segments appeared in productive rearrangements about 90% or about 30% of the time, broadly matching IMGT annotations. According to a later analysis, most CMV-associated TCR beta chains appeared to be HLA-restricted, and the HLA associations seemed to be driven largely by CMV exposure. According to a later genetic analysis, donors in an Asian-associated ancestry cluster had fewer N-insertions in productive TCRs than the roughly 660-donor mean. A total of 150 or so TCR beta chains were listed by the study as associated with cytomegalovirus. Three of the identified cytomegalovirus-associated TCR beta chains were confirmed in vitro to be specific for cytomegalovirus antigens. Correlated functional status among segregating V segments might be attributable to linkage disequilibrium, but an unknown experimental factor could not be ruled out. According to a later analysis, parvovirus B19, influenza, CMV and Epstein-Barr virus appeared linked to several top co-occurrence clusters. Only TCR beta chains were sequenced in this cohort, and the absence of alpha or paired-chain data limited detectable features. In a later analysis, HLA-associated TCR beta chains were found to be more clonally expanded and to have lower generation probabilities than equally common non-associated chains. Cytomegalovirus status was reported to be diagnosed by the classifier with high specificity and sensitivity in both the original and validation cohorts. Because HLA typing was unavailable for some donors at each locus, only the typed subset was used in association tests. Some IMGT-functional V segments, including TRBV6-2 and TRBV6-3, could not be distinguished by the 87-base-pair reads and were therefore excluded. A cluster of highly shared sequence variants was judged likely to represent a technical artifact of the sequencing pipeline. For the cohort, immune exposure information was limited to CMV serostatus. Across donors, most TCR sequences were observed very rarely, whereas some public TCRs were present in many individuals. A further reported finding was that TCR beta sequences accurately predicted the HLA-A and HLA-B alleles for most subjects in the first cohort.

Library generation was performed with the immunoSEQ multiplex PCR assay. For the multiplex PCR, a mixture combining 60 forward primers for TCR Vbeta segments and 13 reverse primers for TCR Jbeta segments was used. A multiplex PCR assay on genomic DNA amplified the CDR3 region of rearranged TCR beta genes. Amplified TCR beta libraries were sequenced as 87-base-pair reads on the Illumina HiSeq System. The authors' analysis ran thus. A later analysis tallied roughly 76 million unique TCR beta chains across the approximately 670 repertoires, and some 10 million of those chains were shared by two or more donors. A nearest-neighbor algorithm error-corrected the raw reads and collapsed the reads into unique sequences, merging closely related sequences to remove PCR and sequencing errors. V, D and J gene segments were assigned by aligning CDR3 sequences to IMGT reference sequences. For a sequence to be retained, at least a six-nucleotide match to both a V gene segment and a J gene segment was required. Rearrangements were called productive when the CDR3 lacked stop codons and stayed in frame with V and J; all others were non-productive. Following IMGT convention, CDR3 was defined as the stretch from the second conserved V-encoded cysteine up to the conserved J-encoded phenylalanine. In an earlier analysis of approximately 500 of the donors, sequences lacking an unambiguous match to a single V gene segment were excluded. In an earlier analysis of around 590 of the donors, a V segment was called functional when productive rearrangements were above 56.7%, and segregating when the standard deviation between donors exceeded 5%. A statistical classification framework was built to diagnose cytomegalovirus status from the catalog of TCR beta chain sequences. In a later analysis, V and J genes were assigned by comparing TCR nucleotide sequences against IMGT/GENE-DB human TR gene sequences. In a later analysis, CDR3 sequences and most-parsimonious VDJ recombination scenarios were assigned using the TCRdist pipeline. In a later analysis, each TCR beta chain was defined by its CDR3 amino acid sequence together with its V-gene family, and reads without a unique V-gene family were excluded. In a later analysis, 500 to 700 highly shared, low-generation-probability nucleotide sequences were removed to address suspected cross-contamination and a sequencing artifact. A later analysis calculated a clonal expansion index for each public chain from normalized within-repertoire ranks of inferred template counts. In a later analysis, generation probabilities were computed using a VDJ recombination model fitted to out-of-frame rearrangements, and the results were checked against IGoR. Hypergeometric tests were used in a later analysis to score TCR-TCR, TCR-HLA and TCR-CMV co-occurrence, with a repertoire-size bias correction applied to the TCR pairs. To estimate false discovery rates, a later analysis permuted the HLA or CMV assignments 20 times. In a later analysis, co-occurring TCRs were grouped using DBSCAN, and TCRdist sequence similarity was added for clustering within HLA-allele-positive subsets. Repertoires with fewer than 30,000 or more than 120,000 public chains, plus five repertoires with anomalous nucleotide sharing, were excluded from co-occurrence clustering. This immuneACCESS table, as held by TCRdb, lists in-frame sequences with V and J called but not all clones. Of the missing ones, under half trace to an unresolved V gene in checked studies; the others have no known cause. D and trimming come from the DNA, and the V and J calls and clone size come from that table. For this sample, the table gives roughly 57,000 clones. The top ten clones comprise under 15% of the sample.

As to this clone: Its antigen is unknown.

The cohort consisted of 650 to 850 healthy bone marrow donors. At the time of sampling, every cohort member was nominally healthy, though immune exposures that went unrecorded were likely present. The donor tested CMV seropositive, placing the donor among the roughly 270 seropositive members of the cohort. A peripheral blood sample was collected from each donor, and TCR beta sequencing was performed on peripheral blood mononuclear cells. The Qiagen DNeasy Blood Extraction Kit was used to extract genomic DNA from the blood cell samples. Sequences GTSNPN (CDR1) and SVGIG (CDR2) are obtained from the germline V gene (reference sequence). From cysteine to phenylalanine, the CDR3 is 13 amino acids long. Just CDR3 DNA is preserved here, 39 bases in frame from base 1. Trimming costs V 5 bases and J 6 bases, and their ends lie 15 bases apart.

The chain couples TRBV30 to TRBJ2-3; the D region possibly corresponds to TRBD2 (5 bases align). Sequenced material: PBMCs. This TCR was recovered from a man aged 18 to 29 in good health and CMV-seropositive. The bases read TGTGCCTGGTCCGTCCGGGGAGCGGATACGCAGTATTTT. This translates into CAWSVRGADTQYF.